The count of the clone carrying this T cell receptor (beta chain) is one. This entry is derived from a study of control samples from healthy donors and cancer patients. Sequencing was performed with immunoSEQ multiplex PCR; in TCRdb, only in-frame clones are kept and a portion is missing. The table lists 25,000 to 35,000 clones, roughly nine tenths of them singletons, with about an eighth in the top ten. The CDR3 covers 14 residues. Germline-derived CDR1 and CDR2 are MNHEY and SVGAGI. V was clipped by 9 bases and J by 7 bases, with 16 bases between them. Sequencing was performed on PBMCs. This clonotype originated in a man in his fifties with lung cancer. The rearrangement links TRBV6-5 to TRBJ1-6; possible D gene TRBD1, 5 bases. CDR3 sequence reads: CASRKGLRNSPLHF. The CDR3, as DNA: TGTGCCAGTAGGAAGGGGCTTCGGAATTCACCCCTCCACTTT.